This TCR beta chain comes out of a study of blood T cell repertoires in COVID-19. Turning to the study itself: Italy, Spain and the United States were the sources of the convalescent and acute COVID-19 samples. T cells, B-cell-depleted T cells, or PBMCs supplied cDNA or gDNA.

Authors' methods: Estimates of nucleated cell counts were drawn from the amplification of reference gene primers. Repertoires were generated with immunoSEQ multiplex PCR, while TCRdb's copy carries only in-frame clones and drops some. That table is the source of V, J and clone size, and D and trimming were worked out from the DNA. The table shows 200,000 or so clones, with 88% occurring only once. Germline values: CDR1 SGDLS, CDR2 YYNGEE. Trimming stripped 3 bases from V and 1 base from J, with 13 bases between. The CDR3 loop spans 15 amino acids. The V and J genes are TRBV9 and TRBJ1-2, with D perhaps matching TRBD1 (5 bases). The sequenced sample was peripheral blood. The sequence was collected from an older woman with acute or convalescent COVID-19. CDR3 sequence reads: CASSASQVLNYGYTF. DNA of the CDR3: TGTGCCAGCAGCGCCTCACAGGTTCTTAACTATGGCTACACCTTC.